The 31 T cell receptor beta chains given below trace back to one sample, sequenced in a study of identical twins' blood T cells. A single record per CDR3 protein comes from TCRdb applying MiXCR to the 5' RACE reads. Of roughly 380,000 distinct CDR3 sequences listed, under 30% were seen once; the top ten hold about 6%. Sequences were obtained from PBMCs. All receptors come from a woman between 18 and 50 years old in good health.

A few counts support this clonotype. CDR3 DNA sequence: TGTGCCAGCAGAACCTCGGCATACAGGGGCGGCGACACTGAAGCTTTCTTT. Translation gives CASRTSAYRGGDTEAFF. V gene TRBV7-9 combines with J gene TRBJ1-1; 7 bases are a match to TRBD1. CDR3 length equals 17 residues. CDR1 is SEHNR, CDR2 FQNEAQ, per germline (reference sequence). J gave up 3 bases and V 6 bases, and 16 bases lay outside the gene matches.

The table lists this clonotype with a few counts. The V and J genes are TRBV20-1 and TRBJ2-1; tentatively, D is TRBD2 (6 bases). This CDR3 is built from 14 residues. V was shortened by 7 bases and J by 0 bases, with 13 bases between the two germline ends. Germline assignment: CDR1 DFQATT and CDR2 SNEGSKA (reference sequence). In DNA form, the CDR3 reads TGCAGTGTTCGGGCGGGGAGCTCCTACAATGAGCAGTTCTTC. Its translation is CSVRAGSSYNEQFF.

This clonotype was found many times. V gene TRBV16 combines with J gene TRBJ1-6; D not certain. The germline V gene has CDR1 KGHSY and CDR2 FQNENV. V lost 4 bases, J lost 10 bases, and 14 bases lay in between. CDR3 length: 14 residues. Here the CDR3 DNA reads TGTGCCAGCAGCCCAGCGGGTTCTCGATCACCCCTCCACTTT. The encoded protein is CASSPAGSRSPLHF.

The sample holds a few counts of this clonotype. V and J are TRBV28 and TRBJ2-1; a possible D gene is TRBD2 (6 bases). The V and J ends lost 9 bases and 7 bases respectively, with 19 bases between them. Looked up from germline, CDR1 is MDHEN and CDR2 is SYDVKM. This CDR3 is 14 amino acids long. The CDR3 sequence is CASSPQGGLNEQFF. The CDR3 bases are TGTGCCAGTTCGCCTCAGGGAGGCTTAAATGAGCAGTTCTTC.

The V call is TRBV11-2, the J call TRBJ2-5; D call uncertain. Germline V gives CDR1 SGHAT, CDR2 FQNNGV. Trimming took 2 bases from V and 0 from J, leaving 4 bases between them. This CDR3 contains 13 residues. The CDR3 DNA is TGTGCCAGCAGCTTACCGTACCAAGAGACCCAGTACTTC. Translating gives CASSLPYQETQYF.

The CDR3 loop is CASSSGGDGNTEAFF. The CDR3 DNA sequence: TGTGCCAGCAGCTCTGGGGGGGACGGGAACACTGAAGCTTTCTTT. This sequence joins TRBV13 and TRBJ1-1; D perhaps matches TRBD1 (5 bases). This CDR3 has 15 residues. Germline CDR1 PRHDT, CDR2 FYEKMQ (reference sequence). V was shortened by 4 bases and J by 1 base, with 13 bases between the two germline ends.

The chain carries TRBV19 and TRBJ2-3; D not resolved. Germline V gene data show CDR1 as LNHDA and CDR2 as SQIVND (reference sequence). V lost 7 bases and J lost 4, with 9 bases in between. There are 12 residues in the CDR3. Here the CDR3 DNA reads TGTGCCAGTAACCAGGCCCCAGATACGCAGTATTTT. It encodes CASNQAPDTQYF.

This chain uses TRBV7-6 with TRBJ2-1; 9 positions match TRBD2. There are 16 residues in the CDR3. V lost 1 base to trimming and J lost 4 bases; unmatched junction nucleotides: 5. From germline, CDR1 is SGHVS and CDR2 FNYEAQ. The CDR3 coding sequence is TGTGCCAGCAGCTTAGAGATTAGCGGGGGTTACAATGAGCAGTTCTTC. Translated, it gives CASSLEISGGYNEQFF.

The rearrangement joins TRBV7-8 to TRBJ2-7, with D perhaps TRBD2 (5 bases). This CDR3 comprises 13 residues. Germline V gene data show CDR1 as SGHVS and CDR2 as FQNEAQ. V was trimmed by 0 bases and J by 5 bases, leaving 8 bases between them. CDR3 sequence reads: CASSLAQADEQYF. Here the CDR3 DNA reads TGTGCCAGCAGCTTAGCGCAAGCGGACGAGCAGTACTTC.

The V call is TRBV19, the J call TRBJ2-5; D ambiguous. With 3 bases removed from V and 4 bases from J, the gap between germline ends came to 12 bases. The CDR3 is 14 amino acids. Germline CDR1 LNHDA, CDR2 SQIVND (reference sequence). CDR3 loop: CASSIPWAGETQYF. CDR3 DNA: TGTGCCAGTAGTATCCCTTGGGCAGGAGAGACCCAGTACTTC.

Details on this clonotype: The junction departs from germline at one end; a sequencing error may be responsible. This sequence joins TRBV29-1 and TRBJ2-2, with D perhaps matching TRBD2 (5 bases). The germline CDR1 and CDR2 sequences are SQVTM and ANQGSEA. This CDR3 region has 15 residues. CDR3 sequence reads: CSVEVGIHSPGELFF. CDR3 DNA: TGTAGCGTTGAAGTTGGGATCCATAGTCCCGGGGAGCTGTTTTTT.

This clonotype turned up a few times. The gene calls are TRBV19 and TRBJ2-3, with TRBD2 identical over 8 bases. J was trimmed by 6 bases and V by 8 bases; bases with no gene match: 1. Germline-derived CDR1 and CDR2 are LNHDA and SQIVND (reference sequence). The CDR3 length is 11 residues. The CDR3 is CASRGGDTQYF. The CDR3 coding sequence is TGTGCCAGTCGCGGGGGGGATACGCAGTATTTT.

The chain recombines TRBV2 with TRBJ1-1; 9 bases agree with TRBD1. The CDR3 is 14 amino acids. CDR1 SNHLY and CDR2 FYNNEI come from the germline V gene. V was clipped by 7 bases and J by 1 base; unmatched bases: 4. CDR3: CASTGQGSNTEAFF. The CDR3 DNA reads as TGTGCCAGCACCGGACAGGGGTCGAACACTGAAGCTTTCTTT.

The chain joins TRBV10-3 to TRBJ2-1; 7 bases fit TRBD1. The V and J ends lost 9 bases and 1 base, in that order; junction bases with no gene match: 9. CDR1 and CDR2 (germline): ENHRY, SYGVKD. This CDR3 has 15 amino acids. CDR3: CAISEIQGSYNEQFF. CDR3 in DNA: TGTGCCATTTCCGAAATACAGGGGTCCTACAATGAGCAGTTCTTC.

Details on this clonotype: The junction does not match germline at one end; this may be a read error. This chain links TRBV2 with TRBJ1-2; possibly TRBD1 for D (6 bases). Germline CDR1 and CDR2: SNHLY and FYNNEI. The CDR3 covers 14 residues. The CDR3 spells CASCTQGANYGHTF. As DNA, the CDR3 is TGTGCCAGCTGCACACAGGGCGCTAACTATGGCCACACCTTC.

This clonotype was detected a few times. One end of the junction is discordant with germline, which a read error may explain. CDR3 protein: CASSTESTYGYAF. For the CDR3, the DNA is TGTGCCAGCAGTACGGAATCAACGTATGGCTACGCCTTC. V is TRBV6-2 or TRBV6-3 and J is TRBJ1-2; D not resolved. There are 13 residues in the CDR3. Per germline, CDR1 MNHEY and CDR2 SVGEGT.

V and J are TRBV6-1 and TRBJ2-3; maybe TRBD2 (6 bases). This CDR3 comprises 12 residues. V was trimmed by 7 bases and J by 5 bases, leaving 10 bases between them. The germline CDR1 and CDR2 sequences are MNHNS and SASEGT. In DNA, the CDR3 is TGTGCCAGCATTACCGGGGGAGATACGCAGTATTTT. Protein sequence: CASITGGDTQYF.

The CDR3 sequence: CSARKGAMGDQPQHF. DNA of the CDR3: TGCAGTGCTAGAAAAGGGGCGATGGGGGATCAGCCCCAGCATTTT. V and J are TRBV20-1 and TRBJ1-5; D might be TRBD1 (5 bases). The CDR3 has 15 residues. Trimming removed 2 bases at V and 5 bases at J, with 16 bases between. CDR1 and CDR2 from the germline V gene are DFQATT and SNEGSKA (reference sequence).

This chain uses TRBV11-3 with TRBJ1-1; possibly TRBD1 for D (5 bases). The V gene's germline CDR1 is SGHNT and CDR2 YENEEA. The germline V and J ends were trimmed by 3 bases and 1 base, with 9 bases remaining between them. The length of the CDR3 is 14 residues. CDR3 in amino acids: CASSLNRRNTEAFF. The DNA for the CDR3 is TGTGCCAGCAGCTTGAACAGGAGGAACACTGAAGCTTTCTTT.

J is TRBJ2-5 and V is TRBV7-9; D ambiguous. The CDR3 has 13 residues. Germline values: CDR1 SEHNR, CDR2 FQNEAQ (reference sequence). The V end was cut by 5 bases, the J end by 5 bases, with 12 bases between. The CDR3 loop reads CASSRTPGETQYF. In DNA, the CDR3 is TGTGCCAGCAGCCGGACGCCGGGTGAGACCCAGTACTTC.

The chain has TRBV2 and TRBJ2-1, with D perhaps being TRBD1 or TRBD2 (5 bases each). This CDR3 has 15 amino acids. The germline V gene has CDR1 SNHLY and CDR2 FYNNEI. V lost 4 bases and J 3 bases, leaving 13 bases between the germline ends. In DNA, the CDR3 is TGTGCCAGCAGTGCCCGGGGCGGATACTACAATGAGCAGTTCTTC. It yields the protein CASSARGGYYNEQFF.

The gene calls are TRBV6-5 and TRBJ1-5, with D unclear. The germline V gene encodes CDR1 MNHEY and CDR2 SVGAGI. The CDR3 covers 14 residues. V shed 0 bases and J shed 2 bases, with 5 bases lying between them. CDR3 sequence: CASSYSPRNQPQHF. The CDR3 region has the DNA TGTGCCAGCAGTTACTCACCGCGCAATCAGCCCCAGCATTTT.

This chain uses TRBV7-2 with TRBJ1-5; D call uncertain. The V end was cut by 4 bases, the J end by 7 bases, with 14 bases between. In germline, CDR1 is SGHTA, CDR2 FQGNSA. The length of the CDR3 is 14 residues. The CDR3 is CASSSAPLGQPQHF. In DNA form, the CDR3 reads TGTGCCAGCAGCTCGGCCCCACTAGGCCAGCCCCAGCATTTT.

This clonotype was detected only a few times. The rearrangement joins TRBV18 to TRBJ1-1; possibly TRBD1 for D (6 bases). This CDR3 contains 13 residues. V dropped 4 bases and J dropped 8 bases, with 14 bases sitting between them. Per germline, CDR1 KGHSH and CDR2 LQKENI. The CDR3 coding sequence is TGTGCCAGCTCACACGGGACAAATTCGGAAGCTTTCTTT. It specifies CASSHGTNSEAFF.

On this clonotype: A clone one base away is much larger, so this may be a read error. The chain carries TRBV20-1 and TRBJ1-5, with 8 bases matching TRBD1. CDR3 length: 13 residues. After removal of 7 bases from V and 4 bases from J, the junction contained 6 bases not matched to a gene. Germline assignment: CDR1 DFQATT and CDR2 SNEGSKA (reference sequence). CDR3 residues: CSVWTGMNQPQHF. As DNA, the CDR3 is TGCAGTGTATGGACAGGGATGAATCAGCCCCAGCATTTT.

This clonotype has ten or more counts. The chain uses TRBV10-3 and TRBJ2-7; 9 bases line up with TRBD1. The V and J ends lost 7 bases and 4 bases, in that order; junction bases with no gene match: 8. This CDR3 has 14 amino acids. Germline V CDR1 and CDR2: ENHRY, SYGVKD. The DNA for the CDR3 is TGTGCCATCATCTCGGACAGGGGTCCATACGAGCAGTACTTC. Translated, it gives CAIISDRGPYEQYF.

V gene TRBV20-1 combines with J gene TRBJ1-4, with unresolved D. Germline V gene sequence: CDR1 DFQATT, CDR2 SNEGSKA (reference sequence). This CDR3 region has 11 residues. V lost 2 bases, J lost 14 bases, and 12 bases lay in between. The CDR3 reads CSARRSMSLFF. The CDR3 bases are TGCAGTGCTAGACGCAGCATGAGTCTGTTTTTT.

The genes are TRBV6-5 and TRBJ1-4; 8 bases line up with TRBD1. Germline V lookup: CDR1 MNHEY, CDR2 SVGAGI. The V and J ends lost 0 bases and 9 bases, in that order; junction bases with no gene match: 9. This CDR3 contains 16 residues. DNA for the CDR3: TGTGCCAGCAGTTACTCGCCGACAGGGGAACGAAAAAAACTGTTTTTT. This gives the protein CASSYSPTGERKKLFF.

This clonotype was counted only a few times. The chain recombines TRBV19 with TRBJ1-1; TRBD1 is a possible D gene (5 bases). Germline assignment: CDR1 LNHDA and CDR2 SQIVND (reference sequence). Trimming removed 8 bases at V and 3 bases at J, with 22 bases between. The length of the CDR3 is 16 residues. The CDR3 sequence: CASVSLVDSEDTEAFF. For the CDR3, the DNA is TGTGCCAGTGTCTCCCTTGTCGACAGTGAGGACACTGAAGCTTTCTTT.

A few counts support this clonotype. This may arise from a read error, as a much more abundant clone is one base away. The gene calls are TRBV3-1 and TRBJ2-7, with TRBD1 as a possible D gene (6 bases). The V gene's germline CDR1 is LGHDT and CDR2 YNNKEL (reference sequence). This CDR3 is 14 amino acids long. V was pared by 4 bases and J by 5 bases, with 15 bases between. The CDR3 spells CASSPPGHGNEQYF. CDR3 DNA sequence: TGTGCCAGCAGCCCTCCGGGACATGGAAACGAGCAGTACTTC.

The gene calls are TRBV7-2 and TRBJ1-2; 9 positions agree with TRBD1. Germline-derived CDR1 and CDR2 are SGHTA and FQGNSA. The CDR3 is 14 amino acids. V was pared by 5 bases and J by 7 bases, with 8 bases of the junction left unmatched. The CDR3: CASSTDSTGGGYTF. The CDR3 DNA follows: TGTGCCAGCAGCACGGACTCGACAGGGGGTGGCTACACCTTC.